Shown below are 30 T cell receptor beta chains from a single sample sequenced in a study of blood T cells in healthy people across ages. The use of a sample-barcoded 5' primer and a J-beta primer mix characterized a second PCR of 7 to 11 cycles. Via MiXCR, TCRdb re-called the 5' RACE reads, giving one row per CDR3 protein. The sample yields roughly 800,000 distinct CDR3 sequences, over 45% seen once. Source material: blood. The receptors originated from a young man in good health.

The chain employs TRBV6-6 and TRBJ2-5; D gene ambiguous. CDR1 MNHNY and CDR2 SVGAGI come from the germline V gene (reference sequence). This CDR3 contains 11 residues. Trimming took off 8 bases at V and 7 bases at J, with 11 bases between the two ends. CDR3 loop: CASLGQATQYF. The CDR3 region has the DNA TGTGCCAGCCTGGGCCAGGCGACCCAGTACTTC.

The V gene is TRBV7-8, the J gene TRBJ2-5; 7 bases fit TRBD1. V shed 4 bases, J shed 5 bases, and the junction held 10 bases outside the gene matches. There are 15 residues in the CDR3. Germline V gives CDR1 SGHVS, CDR2 FQNEAQ. As DNA, the CDR3 is TGTGCCAGCAGCTCCAAACGGGACAGCCTGGAGACCCAGTACTTC. Protein product: CASSSKRDSLETQYF.

The CDR3 DNA is TGTGCCAGCAGCTTTAACGCCTACGAGCAGTACTTC. Translated: CASSFNAYEQYF. The V call is TRBV5-6, the J call TRBJ2-7, with D uncertain. The CDR3 totals 12 residues. V was pared by 2 bases and J by 2 bases, with 5 bases between. In germline, CDR1 is SGHDT, CDR2 YYEEEE.

This chain links TRBV10-3 with TRBJ2-1; D remains unclear. The germline V gene encodes CDR1 ENHRY and CDR2 SYGVKD. V lost 6 bases and J 0 bases, leaving 9 bases between the germline ends. CDR3 length equals 14 residues. This CDR3 reads CAISYLSSYNEQFF. The DNA of the CDR3 is TGTGCCATCAGCTACCTAAGCTCCTACAATGAGCAGTTCTTC.

The J gene is TRBJ2-1, the V gene TRBV20-1; 9 bases are shared with TRBD1. With the DNA end fitting TRBJ2-7 better, the J assignment may be wrong. The V gene's germline CDR1 is DFQATT and CDR2 SNEGSKA (reference sequence). The CDR3 runs 13 residues. The CDR3 loop is CSAKQGANSEQYF. DNA for the CDR3: TGCAGTGCAAAACAGGGGGCAAACTCCGAGCAGTACTTC.

The chain uses TRBV6-1 and TRBJ2-5; 13 nucleotides match TRBD2. V trimming: 4 bases; J trimming: 4 bases; junction bases outside the gene matches: 6. CDR3 length equals 16 residues. Germline values: CDR1 MNHNS, CDR2 SASEGT. The CDR3 bases are TGTGCCAGCAGTGGGACTAGCGGGAGCCCAGGAGAGACCCAGTACTTC. It codes for CASSGTSGSPGETQYF.

The chain is built from TRBV4-3 and TRBJ2-7; 8 bases agree with TRBD1. V was pared by 4 bases and J by 2 bases, with 4 bases of the junction left unmatched. The CDR3 is made up of 14 amino acids. Germline assignment: CDR1 LGHNA and CDR2 YSLEER. Written as DNA, the CDR3 is TGCGCCAGCAGCCGGGACAGGCGAACCTACGAGCAGTACTTC. It translates to CASSRDRRTYEQYF.

This clonotype occurred a few times. V usage is TRBV7-2 and J usage is TRBJ2-1; TRBD2 aligns across 10 bases. Germline loops: CDR1 SGHTA, CDR2 FQGNSA. V gave up 5 bases and J gave up 5 bases; unmatched junction bases: 3. The CDR3 consists of 14 residues. The CDR3 DNA sequence: TGTGCCAGCAGCATTAGCGGGGGGAACAATGAGCAGTTCTTC. Protein product: CASSISGGNNEQFF.

The chain recombines TRBV7-2 with TRBJ2-1, with TRBD2 identical over 12 bases. CDR1 is SGHTA and CDR2 is FQGNSA in the germline V gene. The CDR3 has 16 amino acids. The ends lost 8 bases at V and 9 bases at J; junction bases unmatched: 14. The CDR3 DNA sequence: TGTGCCAGCGTAAGATCTAGCGGGGGGGCCAGAGGTGAGCAGTTCTTC. Its protein is CASVRSSGGARGEQFF.

V usage is TRBV27 and J usage is TRBJ1-4; D perhaps matches TRBD1 (6 bases). CDR1 MNHEY and CDR2 SMNVEV come from the germline V gene (reference sequence). Trimming removed 5 bases at V and 3 bases at J, with 16 bases between. This CDR3 has 16 amino acids. The CDR3 spells CASSVIQGPANEKLFF. CDR3 nucleotide sequence: TGTGCCAGCAGTGTAATACAGGGTCCGGCTAATGAAAAACTGTTTTTT.

Only a few counts were recorded for this clonotype. The genes are TRBV29-1 and TRBJ1-2; D may be TRBD1 (6 bases). This CDR3 has 14 amino acids. The germline V gene has CDR1 SQVTM and CDR2 ANQGSEA. Trimming removed 0 bases from V and 7 bases from J, with 15 bases in between. The CDR3 nucleotides are TGCAGCGTTGAAGATCTTCCCGGGGGCGGTGGCTACACCTTC. As protein: CSVEDLPGGGGYTF.

The chain carries TRBV29-1 and TRBJ1-1, with TRBD1 as a possible D gene (6 bases). Trimming stripped 4 bases from V and 8 bases from J, with 14 bases between. Per the germline V gene, CDR1 is SQVTM and CDR2 is ANQGSEA. The CDR3 covers 12 residues. The CDR3: CSVAQGGLEAFF. The CDR3 DNA follows: TGCAGCGTTGCCCAAGGGGGACTCGAAGCTTTCTTT.

The chain joins TRBV6-2 or TRBV6-3 to TRBJ2-4; D unclear. Judging by the DNA end, TRBJ2-7 fits better; the J call may be wrong. The CDR3 length is 13 residues. In germline, CDR1 is MNHEY, CDR2 SVGEGT. The CDR3 DNA sequence: TGTGCCAGCACTTTGGGTTCAGCCTACGAGCAGTACTTC. Its translation is CASTLGSAYEQYF.

The chain couples TRBV6-2 or TRBV6-3 to TRBJ2-7, with 15 bases fitting TRBD2. The DNA matches TRBJ2-4 better at its end, which makes the J call doubtful. Per germline, CDR1 MNHEY and CDR2 SVGEGT. The CDR3 extends over 16 amino acids. The CDR3 DNA sequence: TGTGCCAGCAGCTACGGACTAGCGGGAGGGGAAAACATTCAGTACTTC. Amino acids: CASSYGLAGGENIQYF.

V gene TRBV7-2 combines with J gene TRBJ2-1; D gene unclear. Per germline, CDR1 SGHTA and CDR2 FQGNSA. Deletions cut 3 bases from V and 7 bases from J, with 10 bases between. The CDR3 consists of 13 residues. The CDR3 nucleotides are TGTGCCAGCAGCTTTTCGACTGGGAATGAGCAGTTCTTC. Its translation is CASSFSTGNEQFF.

This sequence joins TRBV28 and TRBJ1-4, with D possibly matching TRBD1 (5 bases). The ends were cut back, 4 bases at V and 8 bases at J, with 17 bases in the middle. Germline CDR1 is MDHEN and CDR2 is SYDVKM. The CDR3 covers 15 residues. The CDR3: CASSSPMGVDEKLFF. The CDR3 DNA follows: TGTGCCAGCAGTTCACCCATGGGGGTCGACGAAAAACTGTTTTTT.

The CDR3 spells CASSADRQGEQYF. The CDR3 coding sequence is TGTGCCAGCAGCGCGGACAGGCAGGGCGAGCAGTACTTC. The J gene is TRBJ2-7, the V gene TRBV16, with 7 positions matching TRBD1. The CDR3 loop spans 13 amino acids. In germline, CDR1 is KGHSY, CDR2 FQNENV. Unmatched junction bases numbered 7, after V lost 5 bases and J lost 6 bases. Combining the CDR3 with reference TRBV16 and TRBJ2-7 gives the whole variable domain GEEVAQTPKHLVRGEGQKAKLYCAPIKGHSYVFWYQQVLKNEFKFLISFQNENVFDETGMPKERFSAKCLPNSPCSLEIQATKLEDSAVYFCASSADRQGEQYFGPGTRLTVT.

V is TRBV9 and J is TRBJ1-1; D gene unclear. Trimming left V 1 base short and J 3 bases short, with 7 bases between. The V gene's germline CDR1 is SGDLS and CDR2 YYNGEE. The CDR3 extends over 13 amino acids. For the CDR3, the DNA is TGTGCCAGCAGCGTAAAGAGGGACACTGAAGCTTTCTTT. Protein sequence: CASSVKRDTEAFF.

The chain joins TRBV20-1 to TRBJ2-3, with 10 positions matching TRBD2. Germline loops: CDR1 DFQATT, CDR2 SNEGSKA (reference sequence). The CDR3 extends over 14 amino acids. CDR3 loop: CSAPAGGPPDTQYF. The CDR3 DNA is TGCAGCGCTCCAGCGGGGGGGCCTCCGGATACGCAGTATTTT.

The chain carries TRBV3-1 and TRBJ1-4, with TRBD1 identical over 9 bases. V was clipped by 1 base and J by 10 bases; unmatched bases: 10. CDR1 is LGHDT, CDR2 YNNKEL, per germline (reference sequence). The CDR3 runs to 16 residues. The CDR3 region has the DNA TGTGCCAGCAGCCAAGGAAGGGGACAGGGCTATGGAAAACTGTTTTTT. It specifies CASSQGRGQGYGKLFF.

The CDR3 DNA follows: TGCAGTGCTAGAGATCTATTACGGGGAAGCACAGATACGCAGTATTTT. Protein sequence: CSARDLLRGSTDTQYF. The chain employs TRBV20-1 and TRBJ2-3; tentative D call: TRBD2 (5 bases). The ends were cut back, 0 bases at V and 0 bases at J, with 13 bases in the middle. Germline values: CDR1 DFQATT, CDR2 SNEGSKA (reference sequence). The CDR3 contains 16 residues.

This clonotype has more than one count but fewer than ten. The chain recombines TRBV6-6 with TRBJ2-7, with 7 bases that match TRBD2. The length of the CDR3 is 17 residues. Trimming cost V 0 bases and J 0 bases; bases outside gene matches: 8. In germline, CDR1 is MNHNY, CDR2 SVGAGI (reference sequence). The CDR3 nucleotides read TGTGCCAGCAGTTACTCCACCGCGGGGGTCGGCTCCTACGAGCAGTACTTC. Protein sequence: CASSYSTAGVGSYEQYF.

The CDR3 spells CATGLGNSPLHF. CDR3 nucleotides: TGTGCCACGGGACTGGGGAATTCACCCCTCCACTTT. V gene TRBV11-1 combines with J gene TRBJ1-6, with D possibly matching TRBD1 (5 bases). Between the trimmed V and J ends, which lost 10 bases and 7 bases, there was a span of 11 bases. Germline V CDR1 and CDR2: SGHAT, FQDESV (reference sequence). This CDR3 region has 12 residues.

J is TRBJ2-7 and V is TRBV14; tentatively, D is TRBD2 (6 bases). Trimming took off 4 bases at V and 3 bases at J, with 34 bases between the two ends. CDR3 length: 21 amino acids. Germline lookup yields CDR1 SGHDN and CDR2 FVKESK. In nucleotides, the CDR3 is TGTGCCAGCAGCCCTACGGCCCTCCCCCCCTGGGGACTGATGAGGATCTACGAGCAGTACTTC. As protein: CASSPTALPPWGLMRIYEQYF.

This clonotype was picked up one time. V gene TRBV20-1 combines with J gene TRBJ2-1; TRBD2 might be the D (6 bases). V lost 6 bases to trimming and J lost 12 bases, with 12 bases between them. The CDR3 sequence is 10 residues long. The germline gives CDR1 DFQATT, CDR2 SNEGSKA (reference sequence). The DNA for the CDR3 is TGCAGTGCACTACGGGACTCGCAGTTCTTC. It specifies CSALRDSQFF.

V gene TRBV15 combines with J gene TRBJ2-7, with 8 bases that match TRBD1. V shed 5 bases and J 7 bases; nucleotides not matched to a gene: 10. Germline V gene data show CDR1 as LNHNV and CDR2 as YYDKDF (reference sequence). The CDR3 sequence is 14 residues long. The CDR3 sequence: CATSPGQALGEQYF. The CDR3 region has the DNA TGTGCCACCAGCCCGGGACAGGCCCTCGGAGAGCAGTACTTC.

The J gene is TRBJ2-5, the V gene TRBV18; 8 positions agree with TRBD2. V shed 5 bases, J shed 2 bases, and the junction held 4 bases outside the gene matches. The CDR3 runs to 14 residues. Germline CDR1 reads KGHSH; CDR2 reads LQKENI. The CDR3: CASSLAGIQETQYF. CDR3 sequence (DNA): TGTGCCAGCTCATTAGCGGGGATACAAGAGACCCAGTACTTC.

This rearrangement joins TRBV5-1 to TRBJ2-1, with D possibly TRBD2 on 5 matching bases. V lost 4 bases to trimming and J lost 4 bases, with 18 bases between them. The germline gives CDR1 SGHRS, CDR2 YFSETQ. CDR3 length: 16 residues. CDR3 amino acids: CASSPKTTPSYNEQFF. The CDR3 DNA reads TGCGCCAGCAGCCCCAAGACTACGCCGTCATACAATGAGCAGTTCTTC.

This chain uses TRBV18 with TRBJ2-4; no reliable D call. The better agreement between TRBJ2-5 and the DNA end casts doubt on the J call. The CDR3 has 13 amino acids. Germline CDR1 is KGHSH and CDR2 is LQKENI. This chain's CDR3 is CASLPGVQETQYF. The CDR3 DNA follows: TGTGCCAGCTTGCCAGGAGTTCAAGAGACCCAGTACTTC.

This clonotype was counted a few times. J is TRBJ2-1 and V is TRBV29-1; the match to TRBD1 covers 9 bases. The CDR3 consists of 13 residues. Trimming at V came to 5 bases and at J to 8 bases, leaving 7 bases not matched to a gene. CDR1 and CDR2 (germline): SQVTM, ANQGSEA. CDR3 in DNA: TGCAGCGTTACCGGGACAGGGCACGATGAGCAGTTCTTC. Translation gives CSVTGTGHDEQFF.